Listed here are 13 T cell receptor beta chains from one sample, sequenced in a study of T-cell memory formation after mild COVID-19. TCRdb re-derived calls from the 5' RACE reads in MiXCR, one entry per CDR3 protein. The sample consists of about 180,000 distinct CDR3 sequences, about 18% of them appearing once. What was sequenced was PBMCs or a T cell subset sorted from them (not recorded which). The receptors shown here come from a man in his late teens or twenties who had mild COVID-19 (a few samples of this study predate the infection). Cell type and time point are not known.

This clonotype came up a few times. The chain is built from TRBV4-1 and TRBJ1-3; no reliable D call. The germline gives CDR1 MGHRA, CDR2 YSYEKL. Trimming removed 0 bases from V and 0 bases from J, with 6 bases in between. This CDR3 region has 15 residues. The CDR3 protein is CASSQEGSSGNTIYF. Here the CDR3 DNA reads TGCGCCAGCAGCCAAGAAGGGAGCTCTGGAAACACCATATATTTT.

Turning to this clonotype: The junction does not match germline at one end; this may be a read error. CDR3 in DNA: TGTGCCAGCAGCCAACGGGAGACCACCCCTATCGACTTC. It specifies CASSQRETTPIDF. The chain is built from TRBV3-1 and TRBJ2-5; possibly TRBD2 for D (6 bases). CDR3 length: 13 residues. CDR1 is LGHDT and CDR2 is YNNKEL in the germline V gene (reference sequence).

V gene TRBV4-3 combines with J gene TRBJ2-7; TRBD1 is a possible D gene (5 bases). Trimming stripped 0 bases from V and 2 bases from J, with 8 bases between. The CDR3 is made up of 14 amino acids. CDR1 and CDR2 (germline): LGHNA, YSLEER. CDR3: CASSQELGPYEQYF. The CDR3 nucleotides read TGCGCCAGCAGCCAAGAACTGGGGCCCTACGAGCAGTACTTC.

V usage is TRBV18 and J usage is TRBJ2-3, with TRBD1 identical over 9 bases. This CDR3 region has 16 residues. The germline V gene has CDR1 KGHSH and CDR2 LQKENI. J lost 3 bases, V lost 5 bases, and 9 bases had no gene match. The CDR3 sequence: CASSSGGQGATDTQYF. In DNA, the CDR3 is TGTGCCAGCTCATCCGGGGGACAGGGTGCAACAGATACGCAGTATTTT. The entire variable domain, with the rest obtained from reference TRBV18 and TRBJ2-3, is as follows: NAGVMQNPRHLVRRRGQEARLRCSPMKGHSHVYWYRQLPEEGLKFMVYLQKENIIDESGMPKERFSAEFPKEGPSILRIQQVVRGDSAAYFCASSSGGQGATDTQYFGPGTRLTVL.

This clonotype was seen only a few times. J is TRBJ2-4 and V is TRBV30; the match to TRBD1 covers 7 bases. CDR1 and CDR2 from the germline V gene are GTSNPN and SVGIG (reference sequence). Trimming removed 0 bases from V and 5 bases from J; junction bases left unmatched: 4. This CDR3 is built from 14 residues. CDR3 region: CAWSVGTGENIQYF. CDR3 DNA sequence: TGTGCCTGGAGTGTAGGTACAGGGGAAAACATTCAGTACTTC.

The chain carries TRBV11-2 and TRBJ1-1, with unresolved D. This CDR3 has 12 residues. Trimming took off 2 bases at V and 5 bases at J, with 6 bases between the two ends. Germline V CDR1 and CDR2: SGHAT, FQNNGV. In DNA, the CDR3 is TGTGCCAGCAGCTTAACAGAGACTGAAGCTTTCTTT. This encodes CASSLTETEAFF.

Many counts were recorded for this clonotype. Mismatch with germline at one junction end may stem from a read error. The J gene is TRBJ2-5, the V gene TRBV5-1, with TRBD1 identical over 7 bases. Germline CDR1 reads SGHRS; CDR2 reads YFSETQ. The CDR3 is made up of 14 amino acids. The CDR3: CASSLGDSQETQYF. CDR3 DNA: TGTGCCAGCAGCTTGGGGGACAGCCAAGAGACCCAGTACTTC.

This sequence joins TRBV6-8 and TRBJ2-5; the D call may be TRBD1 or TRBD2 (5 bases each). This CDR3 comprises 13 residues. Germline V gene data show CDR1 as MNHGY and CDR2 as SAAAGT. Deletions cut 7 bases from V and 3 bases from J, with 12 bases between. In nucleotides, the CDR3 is TGTGCCAGCAACGCCGGGACGGAAGAGACCCAGTACTTC. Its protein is CASNAGTEETQYF.

The CDR3 sequence is CAIRGTSGGLAGEQYF. CDR3 bases: TGTGCCATCAGAGGGACTAGCGGGGGCTTGGCCGGGGAGCAGTACTTC. The rearrangement uses TRBV10-3 and TRBJ2-7, with 14 bases aligning to TRBD2. Germline values: CDR1 ENHRY, CDR2 SYGVKD. This CDR3 contains 16 residues. J lost 7 bases, V lost 6 bases, and 11 bases had no gene match.

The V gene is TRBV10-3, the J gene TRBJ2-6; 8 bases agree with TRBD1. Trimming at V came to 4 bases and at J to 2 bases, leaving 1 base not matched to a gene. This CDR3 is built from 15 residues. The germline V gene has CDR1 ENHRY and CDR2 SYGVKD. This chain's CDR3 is CAISATGAGANVLTF. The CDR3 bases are TGTGCCATCAGTGCGACAGGGGCTGGGGCCAACGTCCTGACTTTC.

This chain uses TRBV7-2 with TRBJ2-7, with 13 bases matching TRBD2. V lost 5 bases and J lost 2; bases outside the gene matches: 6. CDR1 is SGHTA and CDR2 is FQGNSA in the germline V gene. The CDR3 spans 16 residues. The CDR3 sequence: CASSRGLAGDAYEQYF. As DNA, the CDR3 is TGTGCCAGCAGCCGAGGACTAGCGGGGGACGCCTACGAGCAGTACTTC.

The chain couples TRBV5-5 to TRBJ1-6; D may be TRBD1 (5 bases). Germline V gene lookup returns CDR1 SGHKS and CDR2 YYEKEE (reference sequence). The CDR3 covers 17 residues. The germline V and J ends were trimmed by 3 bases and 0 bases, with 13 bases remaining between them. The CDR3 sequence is CASSSAVGLSYNSPLHF. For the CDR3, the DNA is TGTGCCAGCAGCTCCGCAGTGGGGCTCTCCTATAATTCACCCCTCCACTTT.

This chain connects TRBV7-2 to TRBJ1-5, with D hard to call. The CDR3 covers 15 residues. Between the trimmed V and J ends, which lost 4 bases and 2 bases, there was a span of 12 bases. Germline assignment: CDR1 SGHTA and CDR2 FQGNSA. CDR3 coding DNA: TGTGCCAGCAGCTATGGCAGTAGTGGCAATCAGCCCCAGCATTTT. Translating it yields CASSYGSSGNQPQHF.